Reported below is one TCR beta chain. The clone's antigen remains unknown. The record has no base qualities; no much larger clone is one base away. Whole blood was collected in K2EDTA tubes by collaborating institutions according to the institutions' own protocols. For TCRbeta analysis, collaborator samples were shipped as frozen whole blood, as isolated PBMCs, or as DNA extracted from either sample type. TCRbeta CDR3 regions were amplified from genomic DNA by means of the immunoSEQ Assay, a bias-controlled multiplex PCR. On the authors' methods: Within the assay, amplification of reference gene primers was used to estimate how many nucleated cells each sample contained. To quantify the absolute abundance of each unique TCRbeta CDR3 rearrangement, sequence reads were collapsed and filtered. For each sample, productive Simpson clonality was calculated by taking the square root of Simpson's diversity index across productive rearrangements. The source is immuneACCESS, and TCRdb retained only in-frame sequences with V and J called. Part of the clones is not carried over; for the studies checked, unresolved V genes explain less than half of this, and the remainder is unexplained. V and J calls and clone size are given by that table; D and trimming were obtained from the DNA. This sample holds 91,000 or so clones; roughly four fifths were observed only once. Less than 9% of the sample lies in the top ten.

These data belong to a study of blood T cell repertoires in COVID-19 (dated by TCRdb to the early 2020s). Study-level background: The collaborator samples originated in the United States, Italy and Spain and spanned the acute and convalescent phases of COVID-19. Sample metadata almost always included a de-identified subject ID, COVID-19 status, age in years and sex. The samples were drawn from two sources: the first 160 participants of the ongoing ImmuneRACE study, and 1,254 subjects contributed by 6 global collaborators. The repertoires were released in a freely available public database intended as a resource for research on the immune response to SARS-CoV-2. The material from the prospective study consisted of cDNA or gDNA derived from T cells, B-cell-depleted T cells, or PBMCs. HLA class I and class II types, where available, came from metadata supplied by the sample provider rather than from assay-based typing. Deeply sampled blood TCRbeta repertoires from subjects exposed to, actively infected with, or recovered from COVID-19 were included in the dataset.

The germline V gene (reference sequence) gives CDR1 as MNHNY and CDR2 as SVGAGI. Trimming accounts for 9 bases at V and 2 bases at J, while the number of junction bases matched to no gene is 4. The CDR3 runs 14 amino acids, cysteine and phenylalanine included. Of the read, only the CDR3 DNA is kept; its 42 bases are in frame from base 1. Overall study results and their limits: Clinical and demographic metadata were provided uncurated, with the amount varying by source and participant.

The V gene is TRBV6-6 and the J gene is TRBJ2-1; TRBD2 lines up with 10 middle nucleotides. Sequenced: peripheral blood. The source of this sequence is a man aged 45 to 65 with active or convalescent COVID-19. The DNA sequence is given as TGTGCCAGTAAAAGCGGGGGGGCCTACAATGAGCAGTTCTTC. Translation gives CASKSGGAYNEQFF.